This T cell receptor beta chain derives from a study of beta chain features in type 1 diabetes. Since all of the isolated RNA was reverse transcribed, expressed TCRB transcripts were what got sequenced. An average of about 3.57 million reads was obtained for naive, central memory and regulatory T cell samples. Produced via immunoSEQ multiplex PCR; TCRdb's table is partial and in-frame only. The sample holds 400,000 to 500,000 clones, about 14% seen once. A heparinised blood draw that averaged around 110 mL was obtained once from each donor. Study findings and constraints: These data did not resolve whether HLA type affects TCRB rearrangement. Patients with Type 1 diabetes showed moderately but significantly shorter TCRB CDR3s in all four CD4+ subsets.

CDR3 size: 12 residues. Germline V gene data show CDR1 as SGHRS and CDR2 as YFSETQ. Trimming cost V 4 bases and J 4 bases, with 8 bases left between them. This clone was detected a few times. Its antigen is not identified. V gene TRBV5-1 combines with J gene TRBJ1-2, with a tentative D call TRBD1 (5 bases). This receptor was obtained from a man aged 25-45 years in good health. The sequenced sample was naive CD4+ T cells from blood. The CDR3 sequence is CASSVDTYGYTF. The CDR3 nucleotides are TGCGCCAGCAGCGTGGACACCTATGGCTACACCTTC.